This T cell receptor (beta chain) emerged from a study of T cells in women clearing cervical HPV infection. J was trimmed by 5 bases and V by 5 bases; bases with no gene match: 8. The V gene's germline CDR1 is SGHTA and CDR2 FQGNSA. This CDR3 comprises 14 residues. Genomic DNA, averaging roughly 1,200 ng per sample, yielded TCR beta CDR3 via immunoSEQ. Only in-frame clones appear in the TCRdb table, and some are missing; sequencing was by immunoSEQ multiplex PCR. Reported are tens of thousands of clones; the ten largest clones contain around 5.2%. Worth noting for this clone: Antigen unknown. Read data end 3 residues before the CDR3 end; the end is taken from the germline J gene.

Broader study findings: Associations may precede or follow infection; HPV-specific or memory T cells were not isolated. Combining TCR richness with V gene abundances gave approximately 0.8 AUC.

The source material was blood buffy coat. The receptor's source is a woman between 18 and 70 years old with a cervical HPV16 infection that either progressed to CIN3+ or cleared (not recorded which). The rearrangement joins TRBV7-2 to TRBJ2-7, with TRBD1 identical over 8 bases. CDR3 loop: CASSTRQGRDEQYF. The sequenced CDR3 bases are TGTGCCAGCAGCACAAGACAGGGGAGAGACGAG.